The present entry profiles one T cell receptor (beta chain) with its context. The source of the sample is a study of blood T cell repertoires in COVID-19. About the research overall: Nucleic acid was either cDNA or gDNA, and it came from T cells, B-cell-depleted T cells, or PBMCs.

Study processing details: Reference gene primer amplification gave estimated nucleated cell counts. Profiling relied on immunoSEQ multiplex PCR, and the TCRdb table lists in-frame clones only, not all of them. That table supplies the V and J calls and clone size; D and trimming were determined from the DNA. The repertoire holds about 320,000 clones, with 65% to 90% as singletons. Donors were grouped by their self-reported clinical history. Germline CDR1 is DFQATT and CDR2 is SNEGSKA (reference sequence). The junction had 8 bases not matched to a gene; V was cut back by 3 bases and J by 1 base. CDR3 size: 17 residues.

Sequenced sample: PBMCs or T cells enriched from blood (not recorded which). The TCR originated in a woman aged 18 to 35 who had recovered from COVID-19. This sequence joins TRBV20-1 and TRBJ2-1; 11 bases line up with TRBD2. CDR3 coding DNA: TGCAGTGCTAGTACTAGCGGGGGTGTAGGATCCTACAATGAGCAGTTCTTC. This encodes CSASTSGGVGSYNEQFF.